Below, 14 T cell receptor beta chains from the same sample are listed, as sequenced in a study of T cell repertoires in cytomegalovirus infection (dated by TCRdb to between 2019 and 2020). Sequencing took place on an Illumina HiSeq 1500. TCRdb reprocessing: public reads trimmed at Q25 with fastp, clones called with MiXCR, in-frame beta chains kept. When rows share a CDR3 protein, they turn into one entry using the most common DNA and genes. This sample has over 150,000 distinct CDR3 sequences in its table, and about 18% of those were observed once. Of the sample, roughly 24% is held by the ten largest clones. The sequenced sample consisted of CD8+ T cells from PBMCs. The receptor source for this set is a human donor in good health (CMV status not recorded). Some clones in this sample may be carry-over from other donors' samples.

This clonotype was counted between two and nine times. V is TRBV5-1 and J is TRBJ2-1, with D possibly matching TRBD2 (5 bases). Trimming pared 0 bases from V and 2 bases from J, leaving 9 bases between. The CDR3 totals 15 residues. Germline V CDR1 and CDR2: SGHRS, YFSETQ. CDR3 sequence: CASSLGGNPYNEQFF. CDR3 nucleotides: TGCGCCAGCAGCTTGGGAGGGAACCCCTACAATGAGCAGTTCTTC.

This clonotype turned up a few times. CDR3 residues: CSVEGWDRTDTQYF. Here the CDR3 DNA reads TGCAGCGTTGAAGGGTGGGACCGCACAGATACGCAGTATTTT. The chain couples TRBV29-1 to TRBJ2-3; D is possibly TRBD1 or TRBD2 (5 bases each). The ends were cut back, 1 base at V and 1 base at J, with 9 bases in the middle. The CDR3 spans 14 residues. The germline V gene has CDR1 SQVTM and CDR2 ANQGSEA.

This clonotype was picked up a small number of times. The chain has TRBV11-2 and TRBJ1-1, with 7 bases that match TRBD1. The germline V gene has CDR1 SGHAT and CDR2 FQNNGV. CDR3 length: 16 amino acids. After removal of 7 bases from V and 7 bases from J, the junction contained 18 bases not matched to a gene. CDR3 residues: CASTEKGYRGPHEAFF. The CDR3 region has the DNA TGTGCCAGCACCGAAAAAGGGTACAGGGGTCCCCATGAAGCTTTCTTT. The variable domain in full, completed from reference TRBV11-2 and TRBJ1-1, reads EAGVAQSPRYKIIEKRQSVAFWCNPISGHATLYWYQQILGQGPKLLIQFQNNGVVDDSQLPKDRFSAERLKGVDSTLKIQPAKLEDSAVYLCASTEKGYRGPHEAFFGQGTRLTVV.

This clonotype was recorded a few times. This rearrangement joins TRBV13 to TRBJ1-1, with 7 nucleotides matching TRBD1. V gave up 5 bases and J gave up 1 base; unmatched junction bases: 7. CDR1 PRHDT and CDR2 FYEKMQ come from the germline V gene (reference sequence). The CDR3 sequence is 15 residues long. CDR3 nucleotide sequence: TGTGCCAGCAGCCTTAGAGGGGGCAAGAACACTGAAGCTTTCTTT. Its protein product is CASSLRGGKNTEAFF.

The chain uses TRBV6-6 and TRBJ1-5; D is undetermined. The germline gives CDR1 MNHNY, CDR2 SVGAGI (reference sequence). Deletions cut 5 bases from V and 6 bases from J, with 11 bases between. CDR3 length: 13 residues. CDR3 DNA: TGTGCCAGCAGTCCCCGGACGAGTCAGCCCCAGCATTTT. Residues: CASSPRTSQPQHF.

This clonotype was counted between two and nine times. The rearrangement joins TRBV12-3 or TRBV12-4 to TRBJ2-7; the match to TRBD1 covers 11 bases. Unmatched junction bases numbered 13, after V lost 6 bases and J lost 0 bases. The CDR3 is 18 residues long. The chain's CDR3 is CASRATRGGTGGSYEQYF. Here the CDR3 DNA reads TGTGCCAGCAGGGCTACACGGGGGGGGACAGGGGGCTCCTACGAGCAGTACTTC.

This rearrangement joins TRBV4-1 to TRBJ2-3; TRBD1 matches 9 bases. V shed 1 base and J 7 bases; nucleotides not matched to a gene: 12. Germline CDR1 and CDR2: MGHRA and YSYEKL. This CDR3 spans 17 amino acids. Written as DNA, the CDR3 is TGCGCCAGCAGCCAAGCCCTGTGGGACAGGGCCCTCTATACGCAGTATTTT. This encodes CASSQALWDRALYTQYF.

The chain recombines TRBV28 with TRBJ2-1; D is unclear. The CDR3 has 15 residues. The V gene lost 2 bases and the J gene lost 8 bases, with 16 bases spanning the gap. CDR1 MDHEN and CDR2 SYDVKM come from the germline V gene. The DNA of the CDR3 is TGTGCCAGCAGTTTAGGGCCAAAACAAGGCGATGAGCAGTTCTTC. Translated, it gives CASSLGPKQGDEQFF.

This clonotype was picked up many times. The chain is built from TRBV12-3 or TRBV12-4 and TRBJ2-7; a weak D match, TRBD2 (6 bases). This CDR3 spans 18 amino acids. Trimming stripped 6 bases from V and 0 bases from J, with 24 bases between. CDR3 nucleotides: TGTGCCAGCAGCGTATCGACTCCGGGACTTTCTCTCTCCTACGAGCAGTACTTC. It encodes CASSVSTPGLSLSYEQYF.

In this sample, this clonotype turned up many times. The V gene is TRBV11-2, the J gene TRBJ2-3; the D gene could be TRBD1 or TRBD2 (5 bases each). The CDR3 has 15 residues. V was cut by 2 bases and J by 6 bases, with 15 bases left in between. Per germline, CDR1 SGHAT and CDR2 FQNNGV. CDR3 sequence reads: CASSLIQGRRDTQYF. The CDR3, as DNA: TGTGCCAGCAGCTTAATCCAGGGCCGGAGGGATACGCAGTATTTT.

This clonotype occurred many times. This chain links TRBV7-2 with TRBJ1-2; TRBD1 agrees at 7 bases. The junction had 6 bases not matched to a gene; V was cut back by 1 base and J by 4 bases. CDR1 is SGHTA and CDR2 is FQGNSA in the germline V gene. The CDR3 sequence is 15 residues long. The CDR3 sequence is CASSLDLTGSYGYTF. DNA of the CDR3: TGTGCCAGCAGCTTAGATTTGACAGGGAGCTATGGCTACACCTTC.

This chain connects TRBV10-3 to TRBJ2-7; TRBD1 might be the D (6 bases). Trimming shortened V by 10 bases and J by 3 bases, and 13 bases separated the two germline ends. CDR3 size: 12 residues. Germline lookup yields CDR1 ENHRY and CDR2 SYGVKD. The CDR3: CATRTDYYEQYF. DNA for the CDR3: TGTGCCACCAGGACAGATTACTACGAGCAGTACTTC.

This clonotype was detected a few times. CDR3 DNA: TGTGCCAGCAGCCAAGAAGGGACGGGTGGTGAGCAGTACTTC. Protein sequence: CASSQEGTGGEQYF. The chain couples TRBV4-2 to TRBJ2-7; tentatively, D is TRBD1 or TRBD2 (5 bases each). Trimming removed 0 bases from V and 7 bases from J, with 13 bases in between. The CDR3 has 14 amino acids. Germline V gives CDR1 LGHNA, CDR2 YNFKEQ.

This clonotype appeared a few times. V and J are TRBV29-1 and TRBJ2-1, with 7 nucleotides matching TRBD2. The CDR3 covers 15 residues. Trimming took 6 bases from V and 0 from J; bases not matched to a gene: 8. Germline V gene lookup returns CDR1 SQVTM and CDR2 ANQGSEA. CDR3 amino acids: CSVDPRGSSYNEQFF. The CDR3 DNA reads TGCAGCGTGGACCCGCGGGGGAGCTCCTACAATGAGCAGTTCTTC.